This is a list of T cell receptor beta chains from one sample in a study of blood T cell repertoires in COVID-19. The table came from immunoSEQ multiplex PCR; TCRdb's copy has only in-frame clones and leaves some out. The table lists about 190,000 clones, roughly 85% of them singletons. What was sequenced was peripheral blood. The origin of the receptors is a woman between 70 and 85 years old with acute or convalescent COVID-19. CDR3s include the opening cysteine and the closing phenylalanine or tryptophan. A D gene is named only where the DNA matches it firmly. Clone size is given for some rows only: seen once, a few or many times, or a class if the clone is expanded.

abundance	d_gene	v_gene	j_gene	CDR3aa	CDR3nt
NA	NA	TRBV5-4	TRBJ2-7	CASSSEPASGEQYF	TGTGCCAGCAGCTCGGAACCGGCGTCGGGCGAGCAGTACTTC
NA	TRBD2	TRBV9	TRBJ2-1	CASSITSGRASEQFF	TGTGCCAGCAGCATTACTAGCGGGAGGGCCTCTGAGCAGTTCTTC
many	NA	TRBV5-6	TRBJ1-5	CASSSVFSNQPQHF	TGTGCCAGCAGCTCTGTTTTTAGCAATCAGCCCCAGCATTTT
NA	TRBD1	TRBV5-4	TRBJ2-7	CASTKDRVGEQYF	TGTGCCAGCACCAAGGACAGGGTCGGCGAGCAGTACTTC
NA	NA	TRBV30	TRBJ1-1	CAWSVRAKEAFF	TGTGCCTGGAGTGTCAGGGCAAAAGAAGCTTTCTTT
NA	TRBD2	TRBV11-3	TRBJ2-1	CASSQAGTSGSGDNEQFF	TGTGCCAGCAGCCAAGCCGGGACTAGCGGGAGCGGTGACAATGAGCAGTTCTTC
NA	TRBD1	TRBV24-1	TRBJ2-1	CATSDRTGTGDRRQFF	TGTGCCACCAGCGATCGGACCGGGACAGGGGACCGGAGGCAGTTCTTC
NA	TRBD2	TRBV18	TRBJ2-7	CASSPATSGRNYEQYF	TGTGCCAGCTCACCAGCAACTAGCGGGAGGAACTACGAGCAGTACTTC
few	NA	TRBV4-2	TRBJ2-1	CASSQDVGRTANEQFF	TGTGCCAGCAGCCAAGACGTCGGGAGAACTGCCAATGAGCAGTTCTTC
NA	NA	TRBV9	TRBJ1-3	CASSPSTSYSGNTIYF	TGTGCCAGCAGCCCGAGTACCTCATACTCTGGAAACACCATATATTTT
NA	NA	TRBV30	TRBJ1-4	CAWREEEKLFF	TGTGCCTGGAGGGAGGAGGAAAAACTGTTTTTT
NA	NA	TRBV19	TRBJ1-3	CASSIAGQLFSGNTIYF	TGTGCCAGTAGTATAGCTGGACAACTATTCTCTGGAAACACCATATATTTT